These 27 T cell receptor beta chains originate from one sample sequenced in a study of CD8 T cells in ankylosing spondylitis. TCRdb redid the calling of the 5' RACE reads with MiXCR, one entry per CDR3 protein. The sample has fewer than 550,000 distinct CDR3 sequences, over 4% seen once. Study outcomes and limitations: Apparently characteristic of ankylosing spondylitis blood was a TCR beta motif (roughly eight highly homologous variants).

These receptors have no identified antigens. What was sequenced was blood, either unsorted or a sorted T cell fraction (not recorded which). These receptors were obtained from a male donor with ankylosing spondylitis.

This clonotype was picked up many times. This sequence joins TRBV5-1 and TRBJ2-4; TRBD1 matches 10 bases. Germline lookup yields CDR1 SGHRS and CDR2 YFSETQ. V trimming: 2 bases; J trimming: 7 bases; junction bases outside the gene matches: 3. The CDR3 length is 14 residues. In nucleotides, the CDR3 is TGCGCCAGCAGCTTAGAGACAGGGGGCAACATTCAGTACTTC. It specifies CASSLETGGNIQYF.

There are a few counts of this clonotype. This chain connects TRBV20-1 to TRBJ2-3; 11 nucleotides agree with TRBD2. The CDR3 sequence is 16 residues long. The V gene end was trimmed by 3 bases and the J gene end by 5 bases; junction bases not matched to a gene: 10. The germline gives CDR1 DFQATT, CDR2 SNEGSKA (reference sequence). CDR3 sequence reads: CSARTYSGGAGDTQYF. CDR3 bases: TGCAGTGCTAGGACCTATAGCGGGGGGGCAGGAGATACGCAGTATTTT.

This clonotype appeared a few times. The chain is built from TRBV4-3 and TRBJ2-5; TRBD1 matches 7 bases. Unmatched junction bases numbered 7, after V lost 1 base and J lost 2 bases. Germline-derived CDR1 and CDR2 are LGHNA and YSLEER. The CDR3 has 16 amino acids. The CDR3 protein is CASSQVWDRSQETQYF. The CDR3 DNA follows: TGCGCCAGCAGCCAAGTATGGGACAGATCACAAGAGACCCAGTACTTC.

This clonotype occurred many times. This rearrangement joins TRBV6-6 to TRBJ2-7; TRBD2 might be the D (5 bases). V lost 5 bases to trimming and J lost 7 bases, with 9 bases between them. The CDR3 runs to 11 residues. Germline lookup yields CDR1 MNHNY and CDR2 SVGAGI (reference sequence). The chain's CDR3 is CASSREGEQYF. Written as DNA, the CDR3 is TGTGCCAGCAGTAGAGAGGGAGAGCAGTACTTC.

In this sample, this clonotype turned up many times. The rearrangement links TRBV11-2 to TRBJ1-2; TRBD1 agrees at 8 bases. CDR3 length: 15 amino acids. The V segment lost 4 bases and the J segment 6 bases; nucleotides outside the gene matches: 10. The germline CDR1 and CDR2 sequences are SGHAT and FQNNGV. CDR3 bases: TGTGCCAGCAGCTCCTGGACAGGGACGTTGGATGGCTACACCTTC. This sequence encodes CASSSWTGTLDGYTF.

The table lists this clonotype with a few counts. The chain joins TRBV4-2 to TRBJ2-6; D unclear. The CDR3 covers 14 residues. V shed 4 bases and J shed 2 bases, with 6 bases lying between them. Germline values: CDR1 LGHNA, CDR2 YNFKEQ. This chain's CDR3 is CASSRPPGANVLTF. CDR3 DNA sequence: TGTGCCAGCAGCCGGCCCCCTGGGGCCAACGTCCTGACTTTC.

This clonotype was counted only a few times. The rearrangement links TRBV6-2 or TRBV6-3 to TRBJ1-1; D gene unclear. Trimming took off 2 bases at V and 1 base at J, with 5 bases between the two ends. The CDR3 consists of 13 residues. The germline CDR1 and CDR2 sequences are MNHEY and SVGEGT. The CDR3 bases are TGTGCCAGCAGTTACCCCCCGAACACTGAAGCTTTCTTT. This encodes CASSYPPNTEAFF.

This clonotype appeared many times. The CDR3 DNA reads as TGTGCCAGCAGCCCCGACGGCTACTCTGGAAACACCATATATTTT. The encoded protein is CASSPDGYSGNTIYF. The rearrangement uses TRBV7-6 and TRBJ1-3; D is uncertain. Trimming shortened V by 5 bases and J by 0 bases, and 11 bases separated the two germline ends. Looked up from germline, CDR1 is SGHVS and CDR2 is FNYEAQ. The CDR3 spans 15 residues.

This clonotype was counted at least ten times. The chain joins TRBV29-1 to TRBJ1-2, with a possible D match to TRBD1 (5 bases). Trimming stripped 1 base from V and 2 bases from J, with 8 bases between. The CDR3 consists of 13 residues. CDR1 is SQVTM, CDR2 ANQGSEA, per germline. The CDR3 is CSVEGQRNYGYTF. CDR3 nucleotide sequence: TGCAGCGTTGAAGGACAGAGAAACTATGGCTACACCTTC.

The sample holds many counts of this clonotype. The gene calls are TRBV12-3 or TRBV12-4 and TRBJ2-5; D remains unclear. This CDR3 contains 15 residues. Trimming took off 0 bases at V and 1 base at J, with 9 bases between the two ends. The CDR3 bases are TGTGCCAGCAGTTTAGCATCTCGGGCCCAAGAGACCCAGTACTTC. Residues: CASSLASRAQETQYF.

This clonotype was seen many times. The V gene is TRBV5-1, the J gene TRBJ2-3, with 12 bases lining up with TRBD2. CDR1 and CDR2 from the germline V gene are SGHRS and YFSETQ. J gave up 6 bases and V 4 bases, and 12 bases lay outside the gene matches. The CDR3 sequence is 17 residues long. The DNA for the CDR3 is TGCGCCAGCAGCATTCCTAGACTAGCGGGAGCGGCCGATACGCAGTATTTT. Its protein product is CASSIPRLAGAADTQYF.

The sample holds a few counts of this clonotype. The V call is TRBV10-3, the J call TRBJ2-3; D may be TRBD1 or TRBD2 (5 bases each). The CDR3 length is 15 residues. V was cut by 9 bases and J by 4 bases, with 20 bases left in between. Germline-derived CDR1 and CDR2 are ENHRY and SYGVKD. The CDR3, as DNA: TGTGCCATTCGCCCCTGGGTGGGGGATTCAGATACGCAGTATTTT. Its translation is CAIRPWVGDSDTQYF.

This sequence joins TRBV3-1 and TRBJ1-6; no clear D gene. The V gene's germline CDR1 is LGHDT and CDR2 YNNKEL (reference sequence). Trimming took 4 bases from V and 0 from J, leaving 10 bases between them. The CDR3 consists of 16 residues. CDR3 coding DNA: TGTGCCAGCAGCCCCGACGGGAGCTCCTATAATTCACCCCTCCACTTT. Amino acid sequence: CASSPDGSSYNSPLHF.

This clonotype has ten or more counts. Here the CDR3 reads CASSLLGQMNTEAFF. CDR3 coding DNA: TGCGCCAGCAGCTTGCTTGGACAGATGAACACTGAAGCTTTCTTT. The chain employs TRBV5-1 and TRBJ1-1; D is possibly TRBD1 (6 bases). Trimming shortened V by 1 base and J by 0 bases, and 10 bases separated the two germline ends. This CDR3 region has 15 residues. CDR1 and CDR2 (germline): SGHRS, YFSETQ.

This clonotype was observed many times. This chain uses TRBV7-2 with TRBJ1-5; 7 nucleotides match TRBD1. The CDR3 is 15 amino acids. V shed 2 bases and J 2 bases; nucleotides not matched to a gene: 3. Germline loops: CDR1 SGHTA, CDR2 FQGNSA. The CDR3 reads CASSLLQGGNQPQHF. DNA for the CDR3: TGTGCCAGCAGCTTACTTCAGGGGGGCAATCAGCCCCAGCATTTT.

This clonotype occurred many times. The chain carries TRBV10-1 and TRBJ2-2; D remains ambiguous. The CDR3 is 13 residues long. V lost 9 bases to trimming and J lost 4 bases, with 12 bases between them. CDR1 and CDR2 from the germline V gene are WNHNN and SYGVQD (reference sequence). The CDR3 region is CASGEWGTGELFF. The CDR3 DNA sequence: TGCGCCAGTGGAGAGTGGGGCACCGGGGAGCTGTTTTTT.

There are many counts of this clonotype. At one of its ends the junction is not consistent with the germline gene, which may arise from a read error. The chain has TRBV29-1 and TRBJ1-2, with D possibly being TRBD1 (5 bases). The CDR3 is 14 residues long. Looked up from germline, CDR1 is SQVTM and CDR2 is ANQGSEA. This chain's CDR3 is CSVEDLQWDLSFSF. DNA for the CDR3: TGCAGCGTTGAAGATCTTCAGTGGGACCTTAGCTTCTCCTTC.

The chain carries TRBV9 and TRBJ2-7, with D uncertain. V was trimmed by 4 bases and J by 1 base, leaving 9 bases between them. Germline lookup yields CDR1 SGDLS and CDR2 YYNGEE. CDR3 length: 13 amino acids. The CDR3 loop is CASSPPRSYEQYF. CDR3 coding DNA: TGTGCCAGCAGCCCTCCCCGTTCCTACGAGCAGTACTTC.

This clonotype occurred many times. This rearrangement joins TRBV7-2 to TRBJ2-7; D not certain. Deletions cut 8 bases from V and 2 bases from J, with 10 bases between. This CDR3 is 12 amino acids long. Per the germline V gene, CDR1 is SGHTA and CDR2 is FQGNSA. CDR3 amino acids: CASGGQAYEQYF. The CDR3 coding sequence is TGTGCCAGCGGTGGCCAGGCCTACGAGCAGTACTTC.

This clonotype came up many times. This chain links TRBV12-3 or TRBV12-4 with TRBJ2-7, with a possible D match to TRBD2 (7 bases). V lost 5 bases, J lost 5 bases, and 19 bases lay in between. The CDR3 is made up of 15 amino acids. The CDR3 DNA reads TGTGCCAGCAGTATCCGGGACAAGGGACTAAACGAGCAGTACTTC. This sequence encodes CASSIRDKGLNEQYF.

This clonotype was seen at least ten times. This rearrangement joins TRBV16 to TRBJ1-2, with a weak D call TRBD1 (6 bases). The germline V gene has CDR1 KGHSY and CDR2 FQNENV. The CDR3 extends over 15 amino acids. V was shortened by 4 bases and J by 2 bases, with 14 bases between the two germline ends. The DNA of the CDR3 is TGTGCCAGCAGCCCGGGGGGGCTGAGGAACTATGGCTACACCTTC. This translates into CASSPGGLRNYGYTF.

The V call is TRBV18, the J call TRBJ1-3; 8 nucleotides align to TRBD1. V was pared by 1 base and J by 0 bases, with 5 bases of the junction left unmatched. Germline V gene lookup returns CDR1 KGHSH and CDR2 LQKENI. There are 17 residues in the CDR3. The CDR3 loop reads CASSPRQGLFSGNTIYF. CDR3 coding DNA: TGTGCCAGCTCACCACGACAGGGGCTCTTCTCTGGAAACACCATATATTTT.

This clonotype has more than one count but fewer than ten. CDR3: CSGRANYGYTF. Written as DNA, the CDR3 is TGCAGTGGCAGGGCTAACTATGGCTACACCTTC. This chain connects TRBV20-1 to TRBJ1-2, with D perhaps matching TRBD1 (5 bases). Trimming took off 7 bases at V and 0 bases at J, with 6 bases between the two ends. Germline V CDR1 and CDR2: DFQATT, SNEGSKA (reference sequence). The CDR3 is made up of 11 amino acids.

This clonotype was seen at least ten times. This sequence joins TRBV27 and TRBJ1-1, with TRBD1 as a possible D gene (5 bases). The germline V gene encodes CDR1 MNHEY and CDR2 SMNVEV (reference sequence). V lost 5 bases and J lost 0, with 25 bases in between. The CDR3 runs 19 residues. CDR3 bases: TGTGCCAGCAGTCCCACCCTCGTCAGGGTCATAAGTCTGAACACTGAAGCTTTCTTT. Residues: CASSPTLVRVISLNTEAFF.

In its sample, this clonotype was seen many times. The chain combines TRBV20-1 with TRBJ2-3; 8 nucleotides agree with TRBD1. Unmatched junction bases numbered 10, after V lost 3 bases and J lost 5 bases. The CDR3 covers 15 residues. In germline, CDR1 is DFQATT, CDR2 SNEGSKA (reference sequence). In nucleotides, the CDR3 is TGCAGTGCTAGTACAACGACAGGGGTTGAAGATACGCAGTATTTT. Translating it yields CSASTTTGVEDTQYF.

The sample holds a few counts of this clonotype. One junction end does not reproduce the germline sequence, and a read error may be involved. V and J are TRBV7-9 and TRBJ2-3, with a possible D match to TRBD1 (6 bases). This CDR3 contains 13 residues. CDR1 is SEHNR, CDR2 FQNEAQ, per germline (reference sequence). The CDR3 protein is CASRTGSTNTQYF. CDR3 bases: TGTGCCAGCAGAACAGGGAGCACAAATACGCAGTATTTT.

This clonotype has a count of ten or more. The chain joins TRBV5-1 to TRBJ2-5; the match to TRBD1 covers 8 bases. After removal of 3 bases from V and 4 bases from J, the junction contained 8 bases not matched to a gene. The CDR3 is 15 residues long. Per germline, CDR1 SGHRS and CDR2 YFSETQ. The CDR3 loop reads CASSSRTGRVETQYF. In nucleotides, the CDR3 is TGCGCCAGCAGCTCAAGGACAGGGCGGGTAGAGACCCAGTACTTC. Supplemented by reference TRBV5-1 and TRBJ2-5, the full variable domain reads KAGVTQTPRYLIKTRGQQVTLSCSPISGHRSVSWYQQTPGQGLQFLFEYFSETQRNKGNFPGRFSGRQFSNSRSEMNVSTLELGDSALYLCASSSRTGRVETQYFGPGTRLLVL.